The text below deals with one T cell receptor (beta chain). What it binds is unknown. These data originate in a study of human T cells and chemical hapten exposure. Study at large: Mostly female patients had alopecia areata, totalis or universalis. Small volume differences among pooled libraries mainly caused per-sample TCR yield variation.

Unique molecular identifiers were attached to individual cDNA molecules during library preparation. TCRdb reprocessed the reads via MiXCR and lists one record per CDR3 protein. The sample carries fewer than 5,000 distinct CDR3 sequences, around 49% recorded once. Study results and caveats: With DPC sensitization, TCRs exceeding 1 in 1000 frequency showed no change. Expanded TCR counts at PT1 were positively correlated with the patch test score.

The CDR3 is made up of 14 amino acids. Per the germline V gene, CDR1 is SGDLS and CDR2 is YYNGEE. Trimming removed 4 bases at V and 0 bases at J, with 10 bases between. Treatment meaning: therapeutic diphenylcyclopropenone sensitization with weekly scalp DPC. Specimen: whole blood, collected before DPC sensitization or 2, 6, or about 24 weeks after (not recorded which). This TCR was sampled from an adult with alopecia areata. Some clones in this sample may be carry-over from other donors' samples. This table probably holds off-target reads from a library built for another chain. This chain connects TRBV9 to TRBJ2-5; D is perhaps TRBD1 (5 bases). Here the CDR3 DNA reads TGTGCCAGCAGCAAAGGACAATACCAAGAGACCCAGTACTTC. This gives the protein CASSKGQYQETQYF. The whole variable domain, filled in from reference TRBV9 and TRBJ2-5, reads DSGVTQTPKHLITATGQRVTLRCSPRSGDLSVYWYQQSLDQGLQFLIQYYNGEERAKGNILERFSAQQFPDLHSELNLSSLELGDSALYFCASSKGQYQETQYFGPGTRLLVL.